Shown below are 30 T cell receptor beta chains from a single sample sequenced in a study of Graves' ophthalmopathy and Graves' hyperthyroidism. TCR beta CDR3 amplification used RNA transcripts. Second-round multiplex PCR came after a first-round RT-PCR that employed HTBI primers. Each CDR3 protein gets one entry after TCRdb re-called the multiplex PCR reads with MiXCR. This table holds about 370,000 distinct CDR3 sequences, around 18% found once. The sequenced material came from peripheral blood. These receptors all come from a young woman with Graves' ophthalmopathy.

The V gene is TRBV12-3 or TRBV12-4, the J gene TRBJ1-2; D is uncertain. The CDR3 runs 15 residues. V was trimmed by 2 bases and J by 0 bases, leaving 10 bases between them. The CDR3 loop is CASSLKAGANYGYTF. CDR3 nucleotide sequence: TGTGCCAGCAGTTTAAAGGCAGGAGCTAACTATGGCTACACCTTC.

This clonotype was seen repeatedly, ten times or more. The rearrangement links TRBV28 to TRBJ2-2; 10 bases are shared with TRBD2. This CDR3 spans 20 amino acids. Germline V gene lookup returns CDR1 MDHEN and CDR2 SYDVKM. Germline trimming cut 2 bases from V and 1 base from J; bases unmatched to any gene: 13. This CDR3 reads CASSLGPLGLAGENTGELFF. In DNA, the CDR3 is TGTGCCAGCAGTTTAGGGCCCTTGGGGCTAGCGGGGGAGAACACCGGGGAGCTGTTTTTT.

This clonotype was recorded many times. The rearrangement uses TRBV12-5 and TRBJ2-2; 12 nucleotides align to TRBD2. Trimming removed 2 bases from V and 9 bases from J; junction bases left unmatched: 7. CDR3 size: 16 residues. Germline V gene data show CDR1 as LGHNT and CDR2 as FRNRAP. CDR3 sequence (DNA): TGTGCTAGTGGTTTGTACGGGACTAGCGGGCCGCGGGAGCTGTTTTTT. Translation gives CASGLYGTSGPRELFF.

This clonotype has at least ten counts. The rearrangement joins TRBV20-1 to TRBJ2-7; the match to TRBD1 covers 7 bases. Looked up from germline, CDR1 is DFQATT and CDR2 is SNEGSKA (reference sequence). The CDR3 runs 13 residues. Trimming removed 6 bases from V and 0 bases from J; junction bases left unmatched: 5. Here the CDR3 DNA reads TGCAGTGCATCGGACAGGCGCTCCTACGAGCAGTACTTC. Translated: CSASDRRSYEQYF.

This clonotype has a count of ten or more. The chain couples TRBV11-2 to TRBJ2-6; 10 bases align to TRBD2. V lost 5 bases, J lost 0 bases, and 10 bases stayed unmatched. The CDR3 loop spans 19 amino acids. Germline V gene sequence: CDR1 SGHAT, CDR2 FQNNGV. The DNA for the CDR3 is TGTGCCAGCAGCCCTCACATAGCGGGAGGTAACTCTGGGGCCAACGTCCTGACTTTC. Its protein product is CASSPHIAGGNSGANVLTF.

This clonotype was picked up many times. The gene calls are TRBV27 and TRBJ2-5, with 7 bases matching TRBD2. Germline CDR1 and CDR2: MNHEY and SMNVEV (reference sequence). CDR3 length: 14 amino acids. V lost 5 bases to trimming and J lost 7 bases; unmatched junction nucleotides: 10. CDR3 sequence reads: CASSLRGGEGTQYF. The CDR3 DNA follows: TGTGCCAGCAGTCTCCGGGGAGGGGAAGGGACCCAGTACTTC.

Many counts were recorded for this clonotype. This chain joins TRBV19 and TRBJ1-6; D remains unclear. This CDR3 region has 13 residues. Between the trimmed V and J ends, which lost 11 bases and 8 bases, there was a span of 16 bases. CDR1 and CDR2 (germline): LNHDA, SQIVND (reference sequence). This CDR3 is CAASRIIDSPLHF. Here the CDR3 DNA reads TGTGCCGCCAGTAGGATCATCGATTCACCCCTCCACTTT.

The CDR3 DNA is TGTGCCATCGGCGGCGGGAGGGCCGCAGATACGCAGTATTTT. Protein sequence: CAIGGGRAADTQYF. The chain has TRBV10-3 and TRBJ2-3; 9 nucleotides line up with TRBD2. The CDR3 has 14 amino acids. V lost 8 bases to trimming and J lost 4 bases; unmatched junction nucleotides: 7. Germline V gives CDR1 ENHRY, CDR2 SYGVKD.

This clonotype was detected many times. V is TRBV2 and J is TRBJ1-6; D unclear. Germline V gene sequence: CDR1 SNHLY, CDR2 FYNNEI. This CDR3 region has 11 residues. The V gene lost 7 bases and the J gene lost 8 bases, with 6 bases spanning the gap. DNA for the CDR3: TGTGCCAGCAAGGACGATTCACCCCTCCACTTT. Translation: CASKDDSPLHF. Based on the CDR3 plus reference TRBV2 and TRBJ1-6, the full variable domain is EPEVTQTPSHQVTQMGQEVILRCVPISNHLYFYWYRQILGQKVEFLVSFYNNEISEKSEIFDDQFSVERPDGSNFTLKIRSTKLEDSAMYFCASKDDSPLHFGNGTRLTVT.

At least ten counts were recorded for this clonotype. This chain joins TRBV9 and TRBJ2-7, with D possibly TRBD1 on 5 matching bases. Trimming pared 0 bases from V and 4 bases from J, leaving 11 bases between. CDR3 length equals 14 residues. The germline V gene has CDR1 SGDLS and CDR2 YYNGEE. Here the CDR3 reads CASSVGAGSYEQYF. CDR3 nucleotides: TGTGCCAGCAGCGTAGGCGCAGGGTCGTACGAGCAGTACTTC.

This clonotype showed up many times. The chain links TRBV20-1 to TRBJ2-3; 9 bases map to TRBD1. CDR1 DFQATT and CDR2 SNEGSKA come from the germline V gene (reference sequence). The CDR3 totals 14 residues. The ends lost 3 bases at V and 4 bases at J; junction bases unmatched: 5. For the CDR3, the DNA is TGCAGTGCTAGTGTTGGGACAGGGCCAGATACGCAGTATTTT. It yields the protein CSASVGTGPDTQYF.

This clonotype was recorded at least ten times. The V and J genes are TRBV28 and TRBJ2-7; D is ambiguous. This CDR3 is 14 amino acids long. Per the germline V gene, CDR1 is MDHEN and CDR2 is SYDVKM. Between the trimmed V and J ends, which lost 10 bases and 7 bases, there was a span of 23 bases. CDR3 amino acids: CATRASAAIGEQYF. DNA for the CDR3: TGTGCCACTCGGGCTTCGGCCGCAATAGGAGAGCAGTACTTC.

V gene TRBV2 combines with J gene TRBJ2-5; TRBD2 agrees at 7 bases. Germline CDR1 and CDR2: SNHLY and FYNNEI. CDR3 size: 15 residues. V lost 1 base and J lost 2; bases outside the gene matches: 4. CDR3 nucleotide sequence: TGTGCCAGCAGTGAAGGGGTCGGGAGGCAAGAGACCCAGTACTTC. This encodes CASSEGVGRQETQYF.

This clonotype was picked up many times. V and J are TRBV27 and TRBJ1-5; no clear D gene. This CDR3 is built from 14 residues. Germline V gives CDR1 MNHEY, CDR2 SMNVEV (reference sequence). Between the trimmed V and J ends, which lost 2 bases and 6 bases, there was a span of 11 bases. CDR3 protein: CASSLTAGGQPQHF. The CDR3, as DNA: TGTGCCAGCAGTTTAACAGCGGGAGGTCAGCCCCAGCATTTT.

This clonotype was seen ten or more times. The chain combines TRBV5-1 with TRBJ2-5; tentatively, D is TRBD1 (6 bases). The CDR3 spans 15 residues. V dropped 1 base and J dropped 5 bases, with 15 bases sitting between them. CDR1 and CDR2 (germline): SGHRS, YFSETQ. CDR3 sequence (DNA): TGCGCCAGCAGCTTGACCTCAACAGGGCTCGAGACCCAGTACTTC. Translating gives CASSLTSTGLETQYF.

This clonotype was counted ten times or more. V and J are TRBV20-1 and TRBJ2-5; D is unclear. Germline CDR1 is DFQATT and CDR2 is SNEGSKA (reference sequence). Trimming removed 1 base from V and 5 bases from J, with 11 bases in between. The CDR3 is 13 residues long. CDR3 in amino acids: CSARVGALETQYF. DNA of the CDR3: TGCAGTGCTAGAGTTGGTGCTCTTGAGACCCAGTACTTC.

Ten or more counts support this clonotype. The rearrangement links TRBV6-1 to TRBJ2-7, with unresolved D. Trimming shortened V by 8 bases and J by 1 base, and 15 bases separated the two germline ends. The CDR3 loop spans 14 amino acids. CDR1 is MNHNS, CDR2 SASEGT, per germline. The CDR3 reads CASGKVGSSYEQYF. The CDR3 DNA reads TGTGCCAGCGGGAAGGTTGGGTCTTCCTACGAGCAGTACTTC.

This clonotype was seen at least ten times. The V and J genes are TRBV2 and TRBJ2-7; the D call may be TRBD1 or TRBD2 (6 bases each). The V end lost 2 bases, the J end lost 7 bases, and 15 bases lay between the germline ends. Germline loops: CDR1 SNHLY, CDR2 FYNNEI. This CDR3 is 14 amino acids long. The CDR3 coding sequence is TGTGCCAGCAGTGAAAGGGGGGTTGATCAAGAGCAGTACTTC. It codes for CASSERGVDQEQYF.

Ten or more counts support this clonotype. The chain recombines TRBV14 with TRBJ2-5; 8 bases are shared with TRBD2. J gave up 4 bases and V 1 base, and 5 bases lay outside the gene matches. The CDR3 covers 15 residues. The germline CDR1 and CDR2 sequences are SGHDN and FVKESK. The CDR3 region is CASSQGGRLGETQYF. The DNA for the CDR3 is TGTGCCAGCAGCCAAGGCGGGAGGTTAGGAGAGACCCAGTACTTC. The entire variable domain, with the rest obtained from reference TRBV14 and TRBJ2-5, is as follows: EAGVTQFPSHSVIEKGQTVTLRCDPISGHDNLYWYRRVMGKEIKFLLHFVKESKQDESGMPNNRFLAERTGGTYSTLKVQPAELEDSGVYFCASSQGGRLGETQYFGPGTRLLVL.

The rearrangement joins TRBV11-1 to TRBJ2-4; TRBD1 matches 12 bases. This CDR3 has 18 amino acids. The V and J ends lost 5 bases and 1 base, in that order; junction bases with no gene match: 9. CDR1 and CDR2 (germline): SGHAT, FQDESV (reference sequence). The CDR3 DNA is TGTGCCAGCAGCCCCCGGGACAGGGGGCTTGGGGCCAAAAACATTCAGTACTTC. Its translation: CASSPRDRGLGAKNIQYF.

This clonotype was observed once. The V gene is TRBV6-2 or TRBV6-3, the J gene TRBJ2-7; a possible D gene is TRBD2 (6 bases). Trimming stripped 4 bases from V and 2 bases from J, with 12 bases between. The CDR3 runs to 14 residues. Germline V gene lookup returns CDR1 MNHEY and CDR2 SVGEGT. This chain's CDR3 is CASSSYGGAYEQYF. The CDR3 coding sequence is TGTGCCAGCAGTTCATACGGAGGGGCCTACGAGCAGTACTTC.

This clonotype was observed at least ten times. V usage is TRBV6-1 and J usage is TRBJ1-1; TRBD1 might be the D (6 bases). Germline CDR1 MNHNS, CDR2 SASEGT. The germline V and J ends were trimmed by 2 bases and 0 bases, with 13 bases remaining between them. The CDR3 covers 16 residues. The CDR3 DNA reads TGTGCCAGCAGTGAAACTCCGGGACACCTGAACACTGAAGCTTTCTTT. Encoded protein: CASSETPGHLNTEAFF.

Ten or more counts support this clonotype. This chain links TRBV6-4 with TRBJ2-2; TRBD1 aligns across 9 bases. The germline V gene encodes CDR1 MRHNA and CDR2 SNTAGT. The J segment lost 0 bases and the V segment lost 8 bases, leaving 10 bases of the junction unmatched. The CDR3 totals 17 residues. CDR3 coding DNA: TGTGCCAGCGGCGGGACAGGGTATCGGTCGAACACCGGGGAGCTGTTTTTT. This encodes CASGGTGYRSNTGELFF.

The table lists this clonotype with many counts. The genes are TRBV4-3 and TRBJ1-5; perhaps TRBD1 as D (5 bases). Trimming left V 0 bases short and J 3 bases short, with 9 bases between. The CDR3 is 15 amino acids. Germline V gene lookup returns CDR1 LGHNA and CDR2 YSLEER. The CDR3 bases are TGCGCCAGCAGCCAAGATTCAGGGTACAATCAGCCCCAGCATTTT. Translating it yields CASSQDSGYNQPQHF.

This clonotype was seen at least ten times. The chain employs TRBV19 and TRBJ2-5; no clear D. The germline V gene encodes CDR1 LNHDA and CDR2 SQIVND (reference sequence). This CDR3 is 15 amino acids long. The germline V and J ends were trimmed by 5 bases and 4 bases, with 17 bases remaining between them. The CDR3 here is CASSRQAANLETQYF. The DNA of the CDR3 is TGTGCCAGTAGTCGCCAGGCGGCTAACCTAGAGACCCAGTACTTC.

This clonotype was seen at least ten times. CDR3 coding DNA: TGTGCCAGCAGTTCCTTATTTCCCACGTCCCAGTACTTC. Translating gives CASSSLFPTSQYF. The J gene is TRBJ2-5, the V gene TRBV28; D gene ambiguous. Trimming cost V 4 bases and J 9 bases, with 15 bases left between them. This CDR3 contains 13 residues. Germline V gene sequence: CDR1 MDHEN, CDR2 SYDVKM.

This clonotype appeared many times. V gene TRBV9 combines with J gene TRBJ2-7; D might be TRBD1 (6 bases). Trimming shortened V by 4 bases and J by 4 bases, and 21 bases separated the two germline ends. This CDR3 contains 16 residues. The germline CDR1 and CDR2 sequences are SGDLS and YYNGEE. Written as DNA, the CDR3 is TGTGCCAGCAGCCCAGGTGGGCCACAAAGGGGGTACGAGCAGTACTTC. Translating it yields CASSPGGPQRGYEQYF.

This clonotype was found many times. The gene calls are TRBV7-2 and TRBJ1-5, with D possibly TRBD1 on 6 matching bases. The V end was cut by 3 bases, the J end by 9 bases, with 24 bases between. This CDR3 region has 17 residues. Germline CDR1 reads SGHTA; CDR2 reads FQGNSA. CDR3 DNA sequence: TGTGCCAGCAGCTTCCGTGGGATAGGGGGGGCTAGGGCGCCCCAGCATTTT. Residues: CASSFRGIGGARAPQHF.

At least ten counts were recorded for this clonotype. J is TRBJ2-5 and V is TRBV18; 7 bases are a match to TRBD1. CDR1 and CDR2 from the germline V gene are KGHSH and LQKENI. This CDR3 comprises 17 residues. The junction had 11 bases not matched to a gene; V was cut back by 0 bases and J by 4 bases. Written as DNA, the CDR3 is TGTGCCAGCTCACCACCGTTACAGGGGAGTTTACGAGAGACCCAGTACTTC. It specifies CASSPPLQGSLRETQYF.

This clonotype was recorded at least ten times. The DNA for the CDR3 is TGTGCCAGCAGGGTTGCGGGTAGCAATCAGCCCCAGCATTTT. It translates to CASRVAGSNQPQHF. The chain joins TRBV12-3 or TRBV12-4 to TRBJ1-5; D uncertain. V gave up 6 bases and J gave up 0 bases, with 9 bases separating them. This CDR3 region has 14 residues.